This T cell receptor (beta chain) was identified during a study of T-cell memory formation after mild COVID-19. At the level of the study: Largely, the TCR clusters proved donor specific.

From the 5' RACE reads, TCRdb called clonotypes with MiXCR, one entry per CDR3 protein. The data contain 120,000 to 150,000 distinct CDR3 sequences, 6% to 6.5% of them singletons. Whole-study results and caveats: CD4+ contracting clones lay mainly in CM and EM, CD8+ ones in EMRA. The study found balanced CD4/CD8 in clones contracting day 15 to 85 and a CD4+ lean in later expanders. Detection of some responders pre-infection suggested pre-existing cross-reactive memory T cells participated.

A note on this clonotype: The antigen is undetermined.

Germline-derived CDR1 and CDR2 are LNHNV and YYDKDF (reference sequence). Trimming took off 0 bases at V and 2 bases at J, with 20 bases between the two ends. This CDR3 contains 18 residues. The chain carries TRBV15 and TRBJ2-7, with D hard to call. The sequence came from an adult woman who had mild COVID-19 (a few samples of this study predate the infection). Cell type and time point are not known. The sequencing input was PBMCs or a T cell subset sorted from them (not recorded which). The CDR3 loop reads CATSRDPAGRFSTYEQYF. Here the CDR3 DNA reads TGTGCCACCAGCAGAGACCCTGCTGGACGCTTTTCCACCTACGAGCAGTACTTC.